Following are 30 T cell receptor beta chains from one sample sequenced in a study of long-term antiretroviral therapy in people with HIV. A v3.0 immunoSEQ assay was performed at survey level. Profiling relied on immunoSEQ multiplex PCR, and the TCRdb table lists in-frame clones only, not all of them. Of about 17,000 clones detected, approximately 89% appear once; the ten largest clones hold 10% to 15%. The specimen was unsorted PBMCs, collected 0.6 years after starting antiretroviral therapy. These receptors all stem from a woman aged 40 to 50 with HIV.

The chain carries TRBV7-2 and TRBJ2-1; 7 positions agree with TRBD2. The germline V gene encodes CDR1 SGHTA and CDR2 FQGNSA. The length of the CDR3 is 16 residues. V trimming: 5 bases; J trimming: 4 bases; junction bases outside the gene matches: 11. The CDR3 nucleotides are TGTGCCAGCAGCAGATACAGCGGGGAAATGTACAATGAGCAGTTCTTC. Translating it yields CASSRYSGEMYNEQFF.

This chain uses TRBV18 with TRBJ2-7; 9 bases match TRBD1. J was trimmed by 2 bases and V by 5 bases; bases with no gene match: 10. The length of the CDR3 is 16 residues. CDR1 is KGHSH, CDR2 LQKENI, per germline. The CDR3 here is CASSDTGTGSTYEQYF. In DNA form, the CDR3 reads TGTGCCAGCTCAGACACCGGGACAGGGAGCACCTACGAGCAGTACTTC.

The V gene is TRBV5-6, the J gene TRBJ2-7; perhaps TRBD2 as D (6 bases). In germline, CDR1 is SGHDT, CDR2 YYEEEE. V was shortened by 0 bases and J by 2 bases, with 9 bases between the two germline ends. The CDR3 contains 14 residues. This chain's CDR3 is CASSLGWGAYEQYF. The CDR3 coding sequence is TGTGCCAGCAGCTTGGGATGGGGGGCCTACGAGCAGTACTTC.

The chain couples TRBV10-3 to TRBJ2-5; perhaps TRBD1 as D (5 bases). The V end was cut by 6 bases, the J end by 2 bases, with 10 bases between. The germline V gene encodes CDR1 ENHRY and CDR2 SYGVKD. There are 13 residues in the CDR3. The CDR3 DNA sequence: TGTGCCATCAGGACACAGGAACAAGAGACCCAGTACTTC. Its translation is CAIRTQEQETQYF.

The rearrangement uses TRBV4-1 and TRBJ1-2; D gene unclear. The V and J ends lost 4 bases and 0 bases respectively, with 12 bases between them. CDR1 and CDR2 (germline): MGHRA, YSYEKL. The CDR3 is 15 amino acids. CDR3 bases: TGCGCCAGCAGCCCCCGATCTGCAGCTAACTATGGCTACACCTTC. The encoded protein is CASSPRSAANYGYTF.

The chain carries TRBV6-1 and TRBJ1-2, with a possible D match to TRBD1 (6 bases). Trimming took off 4 bases at V and 8 bases at J, with 17 bases between the two ends. The CDR3 contains 14 residues. Germline V gene sequence: CDR1 MNHNS, CDR2 SASEGT. The DNA of the CDR3 is TGTGCCAGCAGTGTGGGATCTGGGACATCCGGCTACACCTTC. Its translation: CASSVGSGTSGYTF.

The chain recombines TRBV7-6 with TRBJ2-4; D remains ambiguous. The CDR3 spans 13 residues. The germline gives CDR1 SGHVS, CDR2 FNYEAQ. Trimming shortened V by 1 base and J by 6 bases, and 7 bases separated the two germline ends. CDR3 coding DNA: TGTGCCAGCAGCTTAGAGGCCGGAAACATTCAGTACTTC. This sequence encodes CASSLEAGNIQYF.

The chain couples TRBV27 to TRBJ1-6, with TRBD1 matching 9 bases. The CDR3 has 16 residues. The V gene end was trimmed by 3 bases and the J gene end by 7 bases; junction bases not matched to a gene: 7. Germline CDR1 MNHEY, CDR2 SMNVEV (reference sequence). CDR3 bases: TGTGCCAGCAGTTTCCATGGACAGGGGAGGAATTCACCCCTCCACTTT. Protein: CASSFHGQGRNSPLHF.

The chain uses TRBV14 and TRBJ1-4; a weak D match, TRBD1 (6 bases). In germline, CDR1 is SGHDN, CDR2 FVKESK. Trimming shortened V by 3 bases and J by 4 bases, and 12 bases separated the two germline ends. The length of the CDR3 is 15 residues. In nucleotides, the CDR3 is TGTGCCAGCAGCCACAGGGGAGTCGGTAATGAAAAACTGTTTTTT. Residues: CASSHRGVGNEKLFF.

This rearrangement joins TRBV7-9 to TRBJ1-2; D possibly corresponds to TRBD1 (5 bases). There are 15 residues in the CDR3. The V gene lost 4 bases and the J gene lost 6 bases, with 18 bases spanning the gap. Germline values: CDR1 SEHNR, CDR2 FQNEAQ (reference sequence). The CDR3 region has the DNA TGTGCCAGCAGCTCAGTCCGGGACCATGGGCATGGCTACACCTTC. Residues: CASSSVRDHGHGYTF.

The V call is TRBV7-9, the J call TRBJ1-2, with TRBD1 identical over 8 bases. V was clipped by 4 bases and J by 8 bases; unmatched bases: 12. In germline, CDR1 is SEHNR, CDR2 FQNEAQ (reference sequence). The CDR3 spans 15 residues. This chain's CDR3 is CASSWRGQGAQGYTF. The CDR3 nucleotides are TGTGCCAGCAGCTGGAGAGGGCAGGGGGCGCAAGGCTACACCTTC.

This chain connects TRBV7-6 to TRBJ1-5; the D is unclear. Germline CDR1 SGHVS, CDR2 FNYEAQ. V dropped 1 base and J dropped 6 bases, with 7 bases sitting between them. This CDR3 contains 13 residues. CDR3 sequence (DNA): TGTGCCAGCAGCTTAGGACCTGTTCAGCCCCAGCATTTT. This encodes CASSLGPVQPQHF.

V usage is TRBV30 and J usage is TRBJ1-2; D is undetermined. The length of the CDR3 is 13 residues. V was pared by 0 bases and J by 6 bases, with 11 bases between. Germline CDR1 GTSNPN, CDR2 SVGIG (reference sequence). CDR3 DNA sequence: TGTGCCTGGAGTGTCGGACCCGGGCATGGCTACACCTTC. It translates to CAWSVGPGHGYTF.

The chain links TRBV15 to TRBJ2-7, with 8 bases matching TRBD1. The CDR3 contains 14 residues. Germline V CDR1 and CDR2: LNHNV, YYDKDF (reference sequence). V shed 6 bases, J shed 3 bases, and the junction held 7 bases outside the gene matches. This CDR3 reads CATRGGQAFYEQYF. The CDR3 DNA is TGTGCCACCAGAGGGGGACAGGCTTTCTACGAGCAGTACTTC.

The CDR3 sequence: CASSRRDGSYEQYF. CDR3 DNA sequence: TGTGCCAGCAGTCGACGGGACGGGTCCTACGAGCAGTACTTC. This chain connects TRBV27 to TRBJ2-7; D is perhaps TRBD1 or TRBD2 (5 bases each). This CDR3 has 14 amino acids. CDR1 is MNHEY and CDR2 is SMNVEV in the germline V gene (reference sequence). With 5 bases removed from V and 1 base from J, the gap between germline ends came to 12 bases.

This chain uses TRBV29-1 with TRBJ2-7; D ambiguous. The germline gives CDR1 SQVTM, CDR2 ANQGSEA. This CDR3 region has 14 residues. Trimming removed 4 bases from V and 0 bases from J, with 13 bases in between. The CDR3 DNA follows: TGCAGCGTTGTACAGCAGATCAGCTCCTACGAGCAGTACTTC. Protein: CSVVQQISSYEQYF.

J is TRBJ2-4 and V is TRBV5-4; TRBD1 matches 9 bases. The germline V gene encodes CDR1 SGHNT and CDR2 YYREEE (reference sequence). V gave up 2 bases and J gave up 7 bases; unmatched junction bases: 7. The CDR3 extends over 15 amino acids. Written as DNA, the CDR3 is TGTGCCAGCAGCTTTAGGACAGGGGTTGGTAACATTCAGTACTTC. It translates to CASSFRTGVGNIQYF.

The table lists this clone with a count of one. V gene TRBV28 combines with J gene TRBJ1-2, with TRBD1 matching 9 bases. V trimming: 5 bases; J trimming: 3 bases; junction bases outside the gene matches: 10. Germline V lookup: CDR1 MDHEN, CDR2 SYDVKM. The CDR3 contains 16 residues. The CDR3 spells CASSPHGTGSYYGYTF. DNA for the CDR3: TGTGCCAGCAGTCCACACGGGACAGGGTCCTACTATGGCTACACCTTC.

J is TRBJ2-5 and V is TRBV9; tentative D call: TRBD1 (6 bases). Trimming removed 1 base from V and 0 bases from J, with 10 bases in between. Per germline, CDR1 SGDLS and CDR2 YYNGEE. The CDR3 covers 15 residues. In DNA, the CDR3 is TGTGCCAGCAGCGTACAGGGGTTGTACCAAGAGACCCAGTACTTC. This sequence encodes CASSVQGLYQETQYF.

This sequence joins TRBV5-5 and TRBJ1-2; D possibly corresponds to TRBD1 (5 bases). V was shortened by 0 bases and J by 11 bases, with 14 bases between the two germline ends. This CDR3 spans 13 amino acids. Germline assignment: CDR1 SGHKS and CDR2 YYEKEE (reference sequence). In nucleotides, the CDR3 is TGTGCCAGCAGCTTGGAGGCGGGGCTTCAGTACACCTTC. Translation gives CASSLEAGLQYTF.

CDR3 sequence reads: CASSQVPDVQYF. As DNA, the CDR3 is TGTGCCAGCTCACAAGTACCGGATGTCCAGTACTTC. The V and J genes are TRBV18 and TRBJ2-5, with no clear D. This CDR3 contains 12 residues. Looked up from germline, CDR1 is KGHSH and CDR2 is LQKENI. V was pared by 4 bases and J by 10 bases, with 13 bases between.

The chain joins TRBV10-3 to TRBJ2-5; D not resolved. This CDR3 region has 15 residues. CDR1 ENHRY and CDR2 SYGVKD come from the germline V gene. V lost 0 bases to trimming and J lost 5 bases, with 13 bases between them. Here the CDR3 DNA reads TGTGCCATCAGTGAGTCGATTGGCGGAGTTGAGACCCAGTACTTC. Encoded protein: CAISESIGGVETQYF.

This clone is a singleton in its sample. This chain connects TRBV23-1 to TRBJ2-3; TRBD2 matches 9 bases. TRBV23-1 is given ORF status, its function remaining uncertain. Trimming took 1 base from V and 3 from J; bases not matched to a gene: 11. The CDR3 runs to 18 residues. This CDR3 is CASSQYLRLAGCTDTQYF. In DNA, the CDR3 is TGCGCCAGCAGTCAATACCTCCGGCTAGCGGGGTGTACAGATACGCAGTATTTT.

The chain links TRBV11-3 to TRBJ2-2, with TRBD2 matching over 10 bases. This CDR3 has 18 residues. With 1 base clipped from V and 4 bases from J, the junction kept 9 bases outside the gene matches. Germline V gives CDR1 SGHNT, CDR2 YENEEA. The CDR3 nucleotides read TGTGCCAGCAGCTTAGCGTTTGGCCTAGCGGGAGCCACCGGGGAGCTGTTTTTT. This gives the protein CASSLAFGLAGATGELFF. Complete variable domain (other parts from reference TRBV11-3 and TRBJ2-2): EAGVVQSPRYKIIEKKQPVAFWCNPISGHNTLYWYLQNLGQGPELLIRYENEEAVDDSQLPKDRFSAERLKGVDSTLKIQPAELGDSAVYLCASSLAFGLAGATGELFFGEGSRLTVL.

The chain has TRBV5-1 and TRBJ2-1, with 9 bases aligning to TRBD2. The junction had 6 bases not matched to a gene; V was cut back by 4 bases and J by 4 bases. Germline lookup yields CDR1 SGHRS and CDR2 YFSETQ. The CDR3 sequence is 15 residues long. CDR3 coding DNA: TGCGCCAGCAGCGTTCCTAGCGGGGTGTACAATGAGCAGTTCTTC. It specifies CASSVPSGVYNEQFF. Using reference TRBV5-1 and TRBJ2-1 for the parts outside the CDR3, the full variable domain is KAGVTQTPRYLIKTRGQQVTLSCSPISGHRSVSWYQQTPGQGLQFLFEYFSETQRNKGNFPGRFSGRQFSNSRSEMNVSTLELGDSALYLCASSVPSGVYNEQFFGPGTRLTVL.

The gene calls are TRBV23-1 and TRBJ1-2, with D unclear. TRBV23-1 falls under the ORF class, with uncertain function. The V gene lost 4 bases and the J gene lost 4 bases, with 4 bases spanning the gap. CDR3 length equals 11 residues. The DNA for the CDR3 is TGCGCCAGCAGTCGTCCCTATGGCTACACCTTC. It is translated as CASSRPYGYTF.

The gene calls are TRBV5-6 and TRBJ2-7; 9 bases are shared with TRBD2. The CDR3 has 15 amino acids. With 5 bases clipped from V and 1 base from J, the junction kept 7 bases outside the gene matches. Germline V gives CDR1 SGHDT, CDR2 YYEEEE. CDR3 DNA: TGTGCCAGCAGAGTGAGCGGGGGGCCTTCCTACGAGCAGTACTTC. It yields the protein CASRVSGGPSYEQYF.

CDR3 DNA: TGTGCCATCAGTGGAGGGGTACAGGGTCGAAGAGCAGATACGCAGTATTTT. Encoded protein: CAISGGVQGRRADTQYF. V gene TRBV10-3 combines with J gene TRBJ2-3; TRBD1 is a possible D gene (6 bases). The CDR3 runs to 17 residues. Germline V CDR1 and CDR2: ENHRY, SYGVKD. Trimming removed 4 bases at V and 4 bases at J, with 21 bases between.

The rearrangement uses TRBV11-2 and TRBJ1-2; no definite D call. In germline, CDR1 is SGHAT, CDR2 FQNNGV. CDR3 length equals 13 residues. Trimming took off 2 bases at V and 3 bases at J, with 7 bases between the two ends. Here the CDR3 reads CASSLSEDYGYTF. The CDR3 DNA follows: TGTGCCAGCAGCTTATCCGAGGACTATGGCTACACCTTC. Combining the CDR3 with reference TRBV11-2 and TRBJ1-2 gives the whole variable domain EAGVAQSPRYKIIEKRQSVAFWCNPISGHATLYWYQQILGQGPKLLIQFQNNGVVDDSQLPKDRFSAERLKGVDSTLKIQPAKLEDSAVYLCASSLSEDYGYTFGSGTRLTVV.

V is TRBV10-1 and J is TRBJ1-2; D remains ambiguous. Germline values: CDR1 WNHNN, CDR2 SYGVQD (reference sequence). Trimming removed 6 bases from V and 1 base from J, with 24 bases in between. The CDR3 consists of 18 residues. The CDR3 nucleotides are TGCGCCAGCAGCCCGCGGGGTTTGGTCAGTGGAGGTAACTATGGCTACACCTTC. Translated: CASSPRGLVSGGNYGYTF.